Sequencing of this TCR beta chain was carried out in a study of prognosis after radiotherapy for stage I lung cancer. General study findings and limits: When patients developed distant metastases, their Shannon entropy after stereotactic body radiation therapy was lower.

This CDR3 has 15 residues. Trimming took off 5 bases at V and 7 bases at J, with 20 bases between the two ends. Germline V gene lookup returns CDR1 LNHDA and CDR2 SQIVND (reference sequence). As to this clonotype: Its antigen is currently unknown.

Blood was drawn (roughly 6 milliliters of peripheral blood) at each of two time points. Genomic DNA provided the template from which TCR beta CDR3 was amplified by two-round multiplex PCR. First-round PCR amplification was performed with primers specific to each TRBV and TRBJ gene. MiXCR, applied by TCRdb to the multiplex PCR reads, yields one record per CDR3 protein. The sample has about 27,000 distinct CDR3 sequences; 46% are singletons. The clonotype was recovered from a donor at least 50 years old with non-small cell lung cancer. The source was PBMCs, collected before or after stereotactic body radiation therapy (not recorded which). The rearrangement links TRBV19 to TRBJ2-5; D possibly corresponds to TRBD1 (6 bases). The CDR3 bases are TGTGCCAGTAGTGGGATGGTGACCAGGGGTGCGACCCAGTACTTC. This sequence encodes CASSGMVTRGATQYF.